This T cell receptor beta chain appears in the sequencing data of a study of cytotoxic CD8 clonotypes in ibrutinib-treated CLL. This clone came up a few times. The antigen is not known. CDR1 and CDR2 (germline): SNHLY, FYNNEI. Between the trimmed V and J ends, which lost 3 bases and 4 bases, there was a span of 6 bases. The CDR3 is made up of 12 amino acids. The intended depth for sequencing was 1 in 200,000 to 1 in 1 million T cells. The repertoire was sequenced with immunoSEQ multiplex PCR; TCRdb's copy has only in-frame clones and lacks some. The table records over 150,000 clones, around 70% of them present only once. Study-wide results and caveats: Public clonotypes (which were uncommon) either contracted or remained stable on treatment. Clonality increased at ibrutinib response and stayed stable in sustained remission. At progression, however, it fell back toward baseline.

The sequence derives from a human donor with chronic lymphocytic leukemia. V and J are TRBV2 and TRBJ1-2, with D tentatively TRBD1 (6 bases). The material was PBMCs, obtained after 24 months of ibrutinib treatment. The CDR3 is CASSDRGYGYTF. Written as DNA, the CDR3 is TGTGCCAGCAGTGACAGGGGCTATGGCTACACCTTC.